Each of the 29 T cell receptor beta chains below was sequenced from the same sample in a study of T-cell memory formation after mild COVID-19 (dated by TCRdb to the early 2020s). The library was produced with 5' RACE. The instrument given in TCRdb is Illumina NovaSeq 6000. TCRdb handled the public reads itself, with Q25 trimming in fastp and clone calling in MiXCR, and kept productive beta chains. Rows with one shared CDR3 protein collapse into an entry with the most common genes and DNA. The sample includes hundreds of thousands of distinct CDR3 sequences, with roughly 19% observed a single time. The top ten constitute 20% to 25% of the sample. The source material was PBMCs or a T cell subset sorted from them (not recorded which). These TCRs come from a man aged 18 to 29 who had mild COVID-19 (a few samples of this study predate the infection). The sample titles of this study are shuffled in the database, so cell type and time point are left out; the donor was told from shared clones.

This clonotype was recorded a few times. The CDR3 sequence is CASSPPNGGSEGTQYF. Here the CDR3 DNA reads TGTGCCAGCTCACCACCGAACGGGGGATCCGAGGGGACCCAGTACTTC. This rearrangement joins TRBV18 to TRBJ2-5, with D tentatively TRBD2 (6 bases). Germline-derived CDR1 and CDR2 are KGHSH and LQKENI. Trimming took 0 bases from V and 7 from J, leaving 18 bases between them. The CDR3 has 16 residues.

This rearrangement joins TRBV18 to TRBJ2-7, with a possible D match to TRBD2 (7 bases). V lost 4 bases and J 5 bases, leaving 15 bases between the germline ends. The CDR3 covers 14 residues. CDR1 KGHSH and CDR2 LQKENI come from the germline V gene. This chain's CDR3 is CASSRAGRDNEQYF. The CDR3 nucleotides read TGTGCCAGCTCACGAGCGGGAAGGGACAACGAGCAGTACTTC. Filled out from reference TRBV18 and TRBJ2-7, the complete variable domain reads NAGVMQNPRHLVRRRGQEARLRCSPMKGHSHVYWYRQLPEEGLKFMVYLQKENIIDESGMPKERFSAEFPKEGPSILRIQQVVRGDSAAYFCASSRAGRDNEQYFGPGTRLTVT.

The V and J genes are TRBV7-9 and TRBJ2-4, with D possibly matching TRBD1 (6 bases). The CDR3 spans 18 residues. Trimming pared 2 bases from V and 2 bases from J, leaving 19 bases between. CDR1 and CDR2 from the germline V gene are SEHNR and FQNEAQ (reference sequence). Here the CDR3 reads CASSLIPGADLTKNIQYF. CDR3 DNA sequence: TGTGCCAGCAGCTTAATCCCAGGGGCAGACTTAACCAAAAACATTCAGTACTTC.

The chain carries TRBV24-1 and TRBJ2-5; 9 bases line up with TRBD2. Germline V lookup: CDR1 KGHDR, CDR2 SFDVKD. The J segment lost 1 base and the V segment lost 5 bases, leaving 1 base of the junction unmatched. This CDR3 spans 14 amino acids. This chain's CDR3 is CATSVAGAQETQYF. The CDR3 DNA reads TGTGCCACCAGTGTAGCGGGGGCCCAAGAGACCCAGTACTTC.

V is TRBV7-2 and J is TRBJ2-7; 9 bases are a match to TRBD1. The CDR3 consists of 16 residues. J gave up 4 bases and V 4 bases, and 11 bases lay outside the gene matches. Germline V gene lookup returns CDR1 SGHTA and CDR2 FQGNSA. DNA for the CDR3: TGTGCCAGCAGCTCCGGGTACGGGACAGGGCAATACGAGCAGTACTTC. Amino acid sequence: CASSSGYGTGQYEQYF. The whole variable domain, remainder taken from reference TRBV7-2 and TRBJ2-7, is GAGVSQSPSNKVTEKGKDVELRCDPISGHTALYWYRQSLGQGLEFLIYFQGNSAPDKSGLPSDRFSAERTGGSVSTLTIQRTQQEDSAVYLCASSSGYGTGQYEQYFGPGTRLTVT.

A few counts support this clonotype. The J gene is TRBJ1-6, the V gene TRBV7-8, with 7 bases fitting TRBD1. The CDR3 is made up of 15 amino acids. J lost 6 bases, V lost 5 bases, and 7 bases had no gene match. Germline CDR1 SGHVS, CDR2 FQNEAQ. Here the CDR3 reads CASSRVRDSNSPLHF. The CDR3 bases are TGTGCCAGCAGCCGCGTCCGGGACAGTAATTCACCCCTCCACTTT.

This clonotype occurred a few times. V usage is TRBV7-3 and J usage is TRBJ1-1; tentative D call: TRBD1 (5 bases). Germline CDR1 SGHTA, CDR2 FQGTGA. The CDR3 is made up of 15 amino acids. V lost 2 bases and J lost 1, with 11 bases in between. Here the CDR3 reads CASSLSGRANTEAFF. The CDR3 nucleotides are TGTGCCAGCAGCTTATCGGGCAGGGCGAACACTGAAGCTTTCTTT. Looking up the rest from reference TRBV7-3 and TRBJ1-1 gives the full variable domain: GAGVSQTPSNKVTEKGKYVELRCDPISGHTALYWYRQSLGQGPEFLIYFQGTGAADDSGLPNDRFFAVRPEGSVSTLKIQRTERGDSAVYLCASSLSGRANTEAFFGQGTRLTVV.

The chain combines TRBV7-3 with TRBJ2-2, with D hard to call. Germline CDR1 is SGHTA and CDR2 is FQGTGA. V was shortened by 4 bases and J by 1 base, with 10 bases between the two germline ends. The CDR3 totals 15 residues. CDR3 nucleotides: TGTGCCAGCAGCTCGACAAGGCAGAACACCGGGGAGCTGTTTTTT. As protein: CASSSTRQNTGELFF.

The chain carries TRBV7-9 and TRBJ2-2, with 7 bases identical to TRBD1. J lost 0 bases, V lost 4 bases, and 11 bases had no gene match. The CDR3 loop spans 18 amino acids. In germline, CDR1 is SEHNR, CDR2 FQNEAQ (reference sequence). The CDR3 DNA follows: TGTGCCAGCAGCTCCCGAAGACAGGGAACGGCGAACACCGGGGAGCTGTTTTTT. Translated, it gives CASSSRRQGTANTGELFF.

The V and J genes are TRBV4-2 and TRBJ2-2, with 8 nucleotides matching TRBD1. This CDR3 has 16 residues. With V trimmed by 0 bases and J by 1 base, 1 base remained unmatched. The germline V gene has CDR1 LGHNA and CDR2 YNFKEQ. The CDR3 DNA reads TGTGCCAGCAGCCAAGATGGGACAGGGAACACCGGGGAGCTGTTTTTT. Translated: CASSQDGTGNTGELFF.

The chain links TRBV5-1 to TRBJ2-1, with TRBD1 matching over 7 bases. Germline values: CDR1 SGHRS, CDR2 YFSETQ. The V gene end was trimmed by 3 bases and the J gene end by 2 bases; junction bases not matched to a gene: 5. This CDR3 is built from 15 residues. The CDR3 spells CASSSQGSTYNEQFF. DNA of the CDR3: TGCGCCAGCAGCTCACAGGGGTCTACCTACAATGAGCAGTTCTTC.

This clonotype was seen more than once but under ten times. The chain has TRBV7-9 and TRBJ2-1, with 9 bases matching TRBD2. Germline loops: CDR1 SEHNR, CDR2 FQNEAQ (reference sequence). The CDR3 consists of 15 residues. Trimming at V came to 5 bases and at J to 6 bases, leaving 8 bases not matched to a gene. This chain's CDR3 is CASSPGLAAGNEQFF. CDR3 in DNA: TGTGCCAGCAGCCCGGGACTAGCTGCCGGCAATGAGCAGTTCTTC.

This chain joins TRBV4-3 and TRBJ2-2; 7 nucleotides match TRBD1. This CDR3 has 17 amino acids. V shed 0 bases, J shed 4 bases, and the junction held 8 bases outside the gene matches. Germline CDR1 reads LGHNA; CDR2 reads YSLEER. For the CDR3, the DNA is TGCGCCAGCAGCCAAGATCTGAGGGGGCGGAGCACCGGGGAGCTGTTTTTT. Its protein product is CASSQDLRGRSTGELFF.

The CDR3 region is CAWSQDREQFF. CDR3 nucleotides: TGTGCCTGGAGTCAAGACCGTGAGCAGTTCTTC. The chain combines TRBV30 with TRBJ2-1; D unresolved. The V end lost 2 bases, the J end lost 9 bases, and 8 bases lay between the germline ends. The CDR3 loop spans 11 amino acids. Per germline, CDR1 GTSNPN and CDR2 SVGIG (reference sequence). The full variable domain, with the rest looked up from reference TRBV30 and TRBJ2-1, is SQTIHQWPATLVQPVGSPLSLECTVEGTSNPNLYWYRQAAGRGLQLLFYSVGIGQISSEVPQNLSASRPQDRQFILSSKKLLLSDSGFYLCAWSQDREQFFGPGTRLTVL.

The rearrangement uses TRBV9 and TRBJ2-5; 8 nucleotides line up with TRBD2. V dropped 3 bases and J dropped 1; count of bases not matched to a gene: 5. CDR1 and CDR2 (germline): SGDLS, YYNGEE. CDR3 length: 15 residues. This CDR3 reads CASSEYSGTQETQYF. Written as DNA, the CDR3 is TGTGCCAGCAGCGAATATAGCGGGACCCAAGAGACCCAGTACTTC.

There are a few counts of this clonotype. This chain joins TRBV7-9 and TRBJ2-2; D is perhaps TRBD1 or TRBD2 (5 bases each). This CDR3 has 16 amino acids. Germline V gene sequence: CDR1 SEHNR, CDR2 FQNEAQ (reference sequence). Trimming removed 3 bases at V and 4 bases at J, with 15 bases between. The CDR3 DNA sequence: TGTGCCAGCAGCTTCCCCCTAGGGGAGAGCACCGGGGAGCTGTTTTTT. Encoded protein: CASSFPLGESTGELFF. Drawing the rest from reference TRBV7-9 and TRBJ2-2, the complete variable domain is DTGVSQNPRHKITKRGQNVTFRCDPISEHNRLYWYRQTLGQGPEFLTYFQNEAQLEKSRLLSDRFSAERPKGSFSTLEIQRTEQGDSAMYLCASSFPLGESTGELFFGEGSRLTVL.

This clonotype was detected a few times. The chain combines TRBV10-1 with TRBJ1-5, with 7 bases matching TRBD1. CDR1 and CDR2 (germline): WNHNN, SYGVQD (reference sequence). CDR3 length: 13 residues. V was pared by 10 bases and J by 4 bases, with 7 bases of the junction left unmatched. CDR3 sequence: CATSGGWNQPQHF. The CDR3 DNA sequence: TGCGCCACCTCAGGGGGTTGGAATCAGCCCCAGCATTTT.

The chain combines TRBV7-2 with TRBJ1-1; weak D call: TRBD1 (5 bases). Germline V lookup: CDR1 SGHTA, CDR2 FQGNSA. V was pared by 1 base and J by 7 bases, with 10 bases between. The CDR3 consists of 13 residues. In nucleotides, the CDR3 is TGTGCCAGCAGCTTAGTGGGGCCAATTGAAGCTTTCTTT. This encodes CASSLVGPIEAFF.

V usage is TRBV6-5 and J usage is TRBJ1-4; D is unclear. Trimming shortened V by 0 bases and J by 7 bases, and 18 bases separated the two germline ends. The CDR3 is made up of 17 amino acids. CDR1 MNHEY and CDR2 SVGAGI come from the germline V gene. The CDR3 DNA reads TGTGCCAGCAGTTACTCGAGGAAAGTCGACGGGAGTGAAAAACTGTTTTTT. Protein sequence: CASSYSRKVDGSEKLFF.

The J gene is TRBJ1-2, the V gene TRBV5-1, with D perhaps TRBD1 (6 bases). CDR1 is SGHRS, CDR2 YFSETQ, per germline. The CDR3 runs 14 residues. V gave up 4 bases and J gave up 4 bases, with 14 bases separating them. CDR3 coding DNA: TGCGCCAGCAGCCCGCGGACAGCGTCCTATGGCTACACCTTC. It translates to CASSPRTASYGYTF.

This clonotype has just a few counts. The chain combines TRBV19 with TRBJ1-6; D might be TRBD1 (6 bases). The CDR3 totals 12 residues. V lost 8 bases to trimming and J lost 9 bases, with 11 bases between them. CDR1 and CDR2 (germline): LNHDA, SQIVND (reference sequence). The CDR3 sequence: CASRTGISPLHF. CDR3 coding DNA: TGTGCCAGTCGAACAGGGATTTCACCCCTCCACTTT. The variable domain in full, completed from reference TRBV19 and TRBJ1-6, reads DGGITQSPKYLFRKEGQNVTLSCEQNLNHDAMYWYRQDPGQGLRLIYYSQIVNDFQKGDIAEGYSVSREKKESFPLTVTSAQKNPTAFYLCASRTGISPLHFGNGTRLTVT.

This clonotype was seen more than once but under ten times. One end of the junction is discordant with germline, which a read error may explain. V usage is TRBV15 and J usage is TRBJ1-2; D call uncertain. CDR1 is LNHNV and CDR2 is YYDKDF in the germline V gene (reference sequence). The CDR3 has 12 amino acids. The CDR3 nucleotides are TGTGCCACCAGCAGAGATACGTATGTCTACACCTTC. Translated, it gives CATSRDTYVYTF.

There are a few counts of this clonotype. The J gene is TRBJ1-4, the V gene TRBV4-1, with D perhaps TRBD1 (6 bases). This CDR3 is built from 15 residues. Trimming pared 4 bases from V and 7 bases from J, leaving 16 bases between. CDR1 and CDR2 from the germline V gene are MGHRA and YSYEKL. The CDR3 DNA sequence: TGCGCCAGCAGCCTGGGGACACCTACATCTGAAAAACTGTTTTTT. It is translated as CASSLGTPTSEKLFF.

This clonotype was found a few times. The gene calls are TRBV29-1 and TRBJ1-3; the match to TRBD1 covers 10 bases. Per germline, CDR1 SQVTM and CDR2 ANQGSEA. V trimming: 4 bases; J trimming: 4 bases; junction bases outside the gene matches: 4. CDR3 length: 14 amino acids. The CDR3 is CSVVGQGLGNTIYF. Here the CDR3 DNA reads TGCAGCGTTGTGGGACAGGGGTTGGGAAACACCATATATTTT.

The J gene is TRBJ2-2, the V gene TRBV20-1; no definite D call. Deletions cut 5 bases from V and 10 bases from J, with 8 bases between. The V gene's germline CDR1 is DFQATT and CDR2 SNEGSKA (reference sequence). The CDR3 contains 10 residues. The CDR3 nucleotides read TGCAGTGCTGCCGGGTCGGAGCTGTTTTTT. The encoded protein is CSAAGSELFF.

This clonotype has more than one count but fewer than ten. The chain employs TRBV12-3 or TRBV12-4 and TRBJ1-5; D call uncertain. This CDR3 is built from 12 residues. The germline V and J ends were trimmed by 5 bases and 5 bases, with 7 bases remaining between them. CDR3 coding DNA: TGTGCCAGCAGTCGAGAGCATCAGCCCCAGCATTTT. Protein sequence: CASSREHQPQHF.

This clonotype was counted at least ten times. The rearrangement links TRBV5-1 to TRBJ1-2; the match to TRBD1 covers 7 bases. The V segment lost 0 bases and the J segment 4 bases; nucleotides outside the gene matches: 0. This CDR3 is built from 13 residues. Germline values: CDR1 SGHRS, CDR2 YFSETQ. CDR3 coding DNA: TGCGCCAGCAGCTTGGACAGGGGCTATGGCTACACCTTC. Its protein product is CASSLDRGYGYTF.

This clonotype was seen a handful of times. The genes are TRBV18 and TRBJ1-5; tentative D call: TRBD1 (6 bases). The ends were cut back, 6 bases at V and 7 bases at J, with 22 bases in the middle. Germline CDR1 reads KGHSH; CDR2 reads LQKENI. The CDR3 covers 16 residues. CDR3 DNA: TGTGCCAGCTCCGAAAGTGCCGGGACACGGGGACAGCCCCAGCATTTT. Its protein product is CASSESAGTRGQPQHF.

The gene calls are TRBV10-3 and TRBJ1-1; a weak D match, TRBD1 (5 bases). The CDR3 has 14 amino acids. Between the trimmed V and J ends, which lost 4 bases and 4 bases, there was a span of 13 bases. The germline CDR1 and CDR2 sequences are ENHRY and SYGVKD. CDR3 sequence (DNA): TGTGCCATCAGTGTGGCAGGGAGGGTCACTGAAGCTTTCTTT. It encodes CAISVAGRVTEAFF.